This T cell receptor beta chain came from a study of response to subunit inactivated influenza vaccine. General observations from the study: New T cells are recruited in small numbers by each seasonal influenza vaccination, according to the authors' suggestion.

The CDR3 spans 15 residues. Trimming took 1 base from V and 3 from J; bases not matched to a gene: 2. Germline CDR1 reads LGHNA; CDR2 reads YSLEER. MiXCR, applied by TCRdb to the RT-PCR reads, yields one record per CDR3 protein. The repertoire holds about 500,000 distinct CDR3 sequences, with 16% as singletons. Remarks on this clonotype: Its specificity is unknown.

Specimen: CD4+ T cells sorted from PBMCs, collected around 2 years after vaccination. The rearrangement links TRBV4-3 to TRBJ1-2; 10 bases line up with TRBD1. The TCR originated in a man in his fifties or sixties who received an inactivated influenza vaccine. CDR3 coding DNA: TGCGCCAGCAGCCAAGGGACAGGGGGGTACTATGGCTACACCTTC. Translated: CASSQGTGGYYGYTF.